The clone carrying this TCR beta chain was seen only once. The data belong to a study of CD8 T cells in Susac syndrome. CD8+ and CD4+ T cells from blood underwent TCR beta sequencing. Negative isolation was used for CD8+ and CD4+ T cells, and FACS enrichment was applied to TEMRA cells. Reverse transcription of about 0.5 to 1 ug RNA was performed with random hexamers. The authors amplified TCR beta CDR3 across 54 Vbeta and 13 Jbeta using immunoSEQ multiplex PCR. TCRdb re-analysed the immunoSEQ multiplex PCR reads in MiXCR, keeping a single row per CDR3 protein. Of approximately 180,000 distinct CDR3 sequences listed, 80% to 95% are singletons. This CDR3 has 16 residues. Germline CDR1 reads DFQATT; CDR2 reads SNEGSKA (reference sequence). V shed 2 bases, J shed 2 bases, and the junction held 9 bases outside the gene matches.

The TCR sequence derives from a human donor with multiple sclerosis. The chain couples TRBV20-1 to TRBJ2-7; TRBD2 aligns across 10 bases. Sequenced sample: CD4+ T cells from PBMCs. For the CDR3, the DNA is TGCAGTGCTAGAAGGACTAGCGGAGCTATGCCCTACGAGCAGTACTTC. As protein: CSARRTSGAMPYEQYF.